This T cell receptor (beta chain) originates from a study of blood T cell repertoires in COVID-19. Study as a whole: Nucleic acid was either cDNA or gDNA, and it came from T cells, B-cell-depleted T cells, or PBMCs.

Per germline, CDR1 SGHVS and CDR2 FNYEAQ. The junction had 7 bases not matched to a gene; V was cut back by 1 base and J by 5 bases. The CDR3 consists of 15 residues. Original processing methods: Counts of nucleated cells, estimated from reference gene primer amplification, were obtained. Generated by immunoSEQ multiplex PCR, the TCRdb table keeps only in-frame clones and is missing some. V, J and clone size were drawn from that table, and D and trimming were deduced from the DNA. The table records just over 95,000 clones, 70% to 90% of them present only once. Sequenced input: peripheral blood. The receptor was isolated from a man aged 55 to 69 with acute or convalescent COVID-19. The chain joins TRBV7-6 to TRBJ2-7; 8 bases fit TRBD1. The CDR3 DNA reads TGTGCCAGCAGCTTAGGAGGGGGGACAGGTCACGAGCAGTACTTC. Residues: CASSLGGGTGHEQYF.